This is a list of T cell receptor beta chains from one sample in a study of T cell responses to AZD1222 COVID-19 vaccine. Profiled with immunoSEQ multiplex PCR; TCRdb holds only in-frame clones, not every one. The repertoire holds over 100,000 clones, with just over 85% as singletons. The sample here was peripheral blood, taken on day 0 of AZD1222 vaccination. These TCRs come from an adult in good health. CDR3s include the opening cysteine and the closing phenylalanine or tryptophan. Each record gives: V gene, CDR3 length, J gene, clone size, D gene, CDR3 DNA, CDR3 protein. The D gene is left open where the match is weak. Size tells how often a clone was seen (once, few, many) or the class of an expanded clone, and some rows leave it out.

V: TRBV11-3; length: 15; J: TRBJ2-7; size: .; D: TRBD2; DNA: TGTGCCAGCAGCTTAGGTGCGGGAGGGCCTGGAGAGCAGTACTTC; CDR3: CASSLGAGGPGEQYF
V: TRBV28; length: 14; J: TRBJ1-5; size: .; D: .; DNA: TGTGCCAGCAGCCGGAGGGGCAGCAATCAGCCCCAGCATTTT; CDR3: CASSRRGSNQPQHF
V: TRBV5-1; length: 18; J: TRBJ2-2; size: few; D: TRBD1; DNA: TGCGCCAGCAGCTTGGCGGGATTAGACAGGGGATACAGCCGGGAGCTGTTTTTT; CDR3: CASSLAGLDRGYSRELFF
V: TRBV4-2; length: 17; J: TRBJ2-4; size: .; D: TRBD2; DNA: TGTGCCAGCAGCCATCCCCTTAGCGGGAGGATTAGAAACATTCAGTACTTC; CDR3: CASSHPLSGRIRNIQYF
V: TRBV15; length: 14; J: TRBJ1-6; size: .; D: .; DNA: TGTGCCACCAGCAGAGCTGGGGGCCATTCACCCCTCCACTTT; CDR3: CATSRAGGHSPLHF
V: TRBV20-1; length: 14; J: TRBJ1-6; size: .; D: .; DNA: TGCAGTGCTAGTGCCGGGACTGATAATTCACCCCTCCACTTT; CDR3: CSASAGTDNSPLHF
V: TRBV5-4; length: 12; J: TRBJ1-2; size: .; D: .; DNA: TGTGCCAGCACCAAAGAGGCTTATGGCTACACCTTC; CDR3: CASTKEAYGYTF
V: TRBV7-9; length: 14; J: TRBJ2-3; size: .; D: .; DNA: TGTGCCAGCAGCTTTGCCGGGGGCCCAGATACGCAGTATTTT; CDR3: CASSFAGGPDTQYF
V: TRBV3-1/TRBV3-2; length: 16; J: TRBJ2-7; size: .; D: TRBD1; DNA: TGTGCCAGCAGCCAAAGGGACAGGGCCGAAATCTACGAGCAGTACTTC; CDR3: CASSQRDRAEIYEQYF
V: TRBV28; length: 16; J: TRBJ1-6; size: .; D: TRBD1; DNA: TGTGCCAGCAGTTTATTTTTCGGGACAGATAATTCACCCCTCCACTTT; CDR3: CASSLFFGTDNSPLHF
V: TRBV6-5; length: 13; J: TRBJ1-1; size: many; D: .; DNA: TGTGCCAGCACATCAAGCTTGAACACTGAAGCTTTCTTT; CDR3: CASTSSLNTEAFF
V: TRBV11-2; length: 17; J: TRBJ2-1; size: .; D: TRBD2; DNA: TGTGCCAGCAGCTTCGAGAGCGGGACGGATTGGGGCAATGAGCAGTTCTTC; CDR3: CASSFESGTDWGNEQFF
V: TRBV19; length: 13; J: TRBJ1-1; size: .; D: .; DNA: TGTGCCAGTAGGGCGGGGGCCCTCACTGAAGCTTTCTTT; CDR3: CASRAGALTEAFF
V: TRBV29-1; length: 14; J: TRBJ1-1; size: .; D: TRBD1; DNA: TGCAGCGTTGAAGTTGCAAACAGGGGCACTGAAGCTTTCTTT; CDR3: CSVEVANRGTEAFF
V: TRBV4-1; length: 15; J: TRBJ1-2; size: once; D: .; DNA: TGCGCCAGCAGCCAAGAGCCGGGACCCAACTATGGCTACACCTTC; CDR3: CASSQEPGPNYGYTF
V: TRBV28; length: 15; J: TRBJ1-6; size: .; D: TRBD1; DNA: TGTGCCAGCAGACTGCCCGGGACAGTCAATTCACCCCTCCACTTT; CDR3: CASRLPGTVNSPLHF
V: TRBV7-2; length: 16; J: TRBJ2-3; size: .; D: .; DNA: TGTGCCAGCAGCTTAGCGGTAGGACGGGGCACAGATACGCAGTATTTT; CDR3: CASSLAVGRGTDTQYF
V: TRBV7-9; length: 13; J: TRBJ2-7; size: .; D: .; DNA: TGTGCCAGCAGCTTAGCGGTGGTTACCGAGCAGTACTTC; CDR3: CASSLAVVTEQYF
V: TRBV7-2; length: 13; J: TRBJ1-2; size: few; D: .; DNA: TGTGCCAGCAGCTTAGCCGCGGACGGCGGCTACACCTTC; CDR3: CASSLAADGGYTF
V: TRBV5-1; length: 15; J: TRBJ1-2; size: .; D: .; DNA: TGCGCCAGCAGCTTGGCCGCTTTAGCGGGGTATGGCTACACCTTC; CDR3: CASSLAALAGYGYTF
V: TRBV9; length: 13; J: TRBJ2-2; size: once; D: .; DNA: TGTGCCAGCAGCCCTAGGAGAATCGGGGAGCTGTTTTTT; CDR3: CASSPRRIGELFF
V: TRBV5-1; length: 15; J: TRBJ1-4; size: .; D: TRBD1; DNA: TGCGCCAGCAGCGAGACAGGGGCAACTAATGAAAAACTGTTTTTT; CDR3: CASSETGATNEKLFF
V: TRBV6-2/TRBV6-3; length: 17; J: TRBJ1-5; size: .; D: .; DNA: TGTGCCAGCAGTTACCAGCAGGGACGATATAGCAATCAGCCCCAGCATTTT; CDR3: CASSYQQGRYSNQPQHF
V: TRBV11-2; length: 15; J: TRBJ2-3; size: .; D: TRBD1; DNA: TGTGCCAGCAGCTTAACGACAGGGGGTATAGATACGCAGTATTTT; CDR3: CASSLTTGGIDTQYF
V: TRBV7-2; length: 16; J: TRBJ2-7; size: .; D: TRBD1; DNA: TGTGCCAGCAGCTTAGTAGCGGGACAGGGGACCTACGAGCAGTACTTC; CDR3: CASSLVAGQGTYEQYF
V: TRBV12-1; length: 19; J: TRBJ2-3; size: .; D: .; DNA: TGTGCCAGCAGCTTGGGGACTAGCGGGAGATTCTCTAGCACAGATACGCAGTATTTT; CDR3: CASSLGTSGRFSSTDTQYF
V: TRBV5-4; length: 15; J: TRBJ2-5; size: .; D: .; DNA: TGTGCCAGCAGCGTTGATATGGGAACCCAAGAGACCCAGTACTTC; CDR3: CASSVDMGTQETQYF
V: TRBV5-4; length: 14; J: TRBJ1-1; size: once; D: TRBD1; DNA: TGTGCCAGCAGGGGACAGGGGATTTTCACTGAAGCTTTCTTT; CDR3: CASRGQGIFTEAFF
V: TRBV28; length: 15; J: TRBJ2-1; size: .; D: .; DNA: TGTGCCAGCAGTTTAGGGTCCCTGGGTTTTGGTGAGCAGTTCTTC; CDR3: CASSLGSLGFGEQFF
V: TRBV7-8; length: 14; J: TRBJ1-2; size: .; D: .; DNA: TGTGCCAGCAGCTTAGATGGATTTAACTATGGCTACACCTTC; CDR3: CASSLDGFNYGYTF
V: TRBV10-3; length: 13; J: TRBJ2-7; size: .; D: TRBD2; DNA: TGTGCCATCAGTCGGGGGGGTTTATCCGAGCAGTACTTC; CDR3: CAISRGGLSEQYF
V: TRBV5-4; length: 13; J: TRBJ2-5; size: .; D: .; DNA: TGTGCCAGCAGCCTGGACTATGAAGAGACCCAGTACTTC; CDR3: CASSLDYEETQYF
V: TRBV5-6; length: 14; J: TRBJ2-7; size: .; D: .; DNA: TGTGCCAGCAGCTTAGGAGTCTGGGGCTACGAGCAGTACTTC; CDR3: CASSLGVWGYEQYF
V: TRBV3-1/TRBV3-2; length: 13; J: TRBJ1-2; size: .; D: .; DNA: TGTGCCAGCAGCCAGGGGTCAAACTATGGCTACACCTTC; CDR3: CASSQGSNYGYTF
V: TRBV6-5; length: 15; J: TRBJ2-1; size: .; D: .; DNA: TGTGCCAGCGGTCTGGTTGCAGACTCCTACAATGAGCAGTTCTTC; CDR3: CASGLVADSYNEQFF
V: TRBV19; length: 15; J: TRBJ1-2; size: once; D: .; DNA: TGTGCCAGTAGTGAGGGCGGTTACAGGAACTATGGCTACACCTTC; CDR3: CASSEGGYRNYGYTF
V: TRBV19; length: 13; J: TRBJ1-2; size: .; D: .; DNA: TGTGCCAGTAGTATTCCTCCTAACTATGGCTACACCTTC; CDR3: CASSIPPNYGYTF
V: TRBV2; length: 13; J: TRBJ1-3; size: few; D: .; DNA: TGTGCCAGCACCAGTTTCTCTGGAAACACCATATATTTT; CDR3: CASTSFSGNTIYF
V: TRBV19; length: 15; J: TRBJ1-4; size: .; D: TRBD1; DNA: TGTGCCAGTATTCCTCCGGGACAGGGTCATGAAAAACTGTTTTTT; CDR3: CASIPPGQGHEKLFF
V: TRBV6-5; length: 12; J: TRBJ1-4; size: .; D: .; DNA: TGTGCCAGCAGGCACCTCGGGGAAAAACTGTTTTTT; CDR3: CASRHLGEKLFF
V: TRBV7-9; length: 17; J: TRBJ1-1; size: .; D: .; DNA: TGTGCCAGCAGCGAGAGGGTTGGTCGCACCCGAGGCACTGAAGCTTTCTTT; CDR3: CASSERVGRTRGTEAFF
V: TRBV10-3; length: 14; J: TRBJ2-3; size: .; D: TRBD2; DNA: TGTGCCAATAGCGGGGGACAGTTCACAGATACGCAGTATTTT; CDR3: CANSGGQFTDTQYF
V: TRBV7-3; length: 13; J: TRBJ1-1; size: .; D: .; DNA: TGTGCCAGCAGCTGGACAGCTAACACTGAAGCTTTCTTT; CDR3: CASSWTANTEAFF
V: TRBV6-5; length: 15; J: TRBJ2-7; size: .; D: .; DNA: TGTGCCAGCAGTCCGGCGGGACAGCAGAACTACGAGCAGTACTTC; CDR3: CASSPAGQQNYEQYF
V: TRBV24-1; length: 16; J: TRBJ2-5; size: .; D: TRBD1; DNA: TGTGCCACCAGTGATGCCGGGACAGGGGACCAAGAGACCCAGTACTTC; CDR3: CATSDAGTGDQETQYF
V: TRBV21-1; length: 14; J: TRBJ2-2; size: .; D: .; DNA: TGTGCCAGCAGCAACTTCGACAGGTCCGGGGAGCTGTTTTTT; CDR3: CASSNFDRSGELFF
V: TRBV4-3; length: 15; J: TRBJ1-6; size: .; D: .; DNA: TGCGCCAGCAGCCAATCTACAGGAGACCCTTCACCCCTCCACTTT; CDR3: CASSQSTGDPSPLHF
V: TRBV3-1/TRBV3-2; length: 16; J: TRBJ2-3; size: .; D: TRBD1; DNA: TGTGCCAGCAGCCAACGGACAGGAACCCGCACAGATACGCAGTATTTT; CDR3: CASSQRTGTRTDTQYF
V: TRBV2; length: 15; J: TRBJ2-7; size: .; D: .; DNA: TGTGCCAGCATATCGAGGACCCCTAGCTCCTACGAGCAGTACTTC; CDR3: CASISRTPSSYEQYF
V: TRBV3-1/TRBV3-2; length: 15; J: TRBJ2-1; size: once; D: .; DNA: TGTGCCAGCAGCCCCCGGGACTGGAGATACGATGAGCAGTTCTTC; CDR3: CASSPRDWRYDEQFF
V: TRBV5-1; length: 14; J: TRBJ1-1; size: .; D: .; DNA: TGCGCCAGCAGCTTCCAGGGGCCAGGCACTGAAGCTTTCTTT; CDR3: CASSFQGPGTEAFF
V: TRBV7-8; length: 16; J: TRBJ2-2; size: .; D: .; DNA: TGTGCCAGCAGCTTAGCCACGGGAGTGGGCACCGGGGAGCTGTTTTTT; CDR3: CASSLATGVGTGELFF
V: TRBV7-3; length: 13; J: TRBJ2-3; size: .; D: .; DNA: TGTGCCAGCAGTCTAGCGACCACAGATACGCAGTATTTT; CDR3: CASSLATTDTQYF
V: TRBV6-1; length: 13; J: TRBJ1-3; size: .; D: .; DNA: TGTGCCAGCAGTGAAGGACCTGGAAACACCATATATTTT; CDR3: CASSEGPGNTIYF
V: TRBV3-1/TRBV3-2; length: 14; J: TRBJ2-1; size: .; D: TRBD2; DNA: TGTGCCAGCAGTACTAGCGGGGGCTACAATGAGCAGTTCTTC; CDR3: CASSTSGGYNEQFF
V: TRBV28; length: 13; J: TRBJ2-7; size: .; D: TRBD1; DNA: TGTGCCAGCAGTTCCGGGACAGGGCTCGAGCAGTACTTC; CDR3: CASSSGTGLEQYF
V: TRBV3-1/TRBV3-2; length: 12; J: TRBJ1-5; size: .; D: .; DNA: TGTGCCAGCAGCCAAGGGGGGCAGCCCCAGCATTTT; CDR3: CASSQGGQPQHF